These 7 T cell receptor beta chains came from one sample sequenced in a study of blood T cell repertoires in COVID-19. Assay: immunoSEQ multiplex PCR; the TCRdb copy retains only in-frame clones and omits some. The profile shows about 130,000 clones, about 90% of them singletons. The sequenced sample was peripheral blood. These receptors were taken from a woman between 45 and 65 years old who had recovered from COVID-19.

J is TRBJ2-2 and V is TRBV19, with D possibly being TRBD1 (6 bases). The CDR3 sequence is 14 residues long. Deletions cut 7 bases from V and 5 bases from J, with 14 bases between. CDR1 and CDR2 from the germline V gene are LNHDA and SQIVND (reference sequence). The CDR3 DNA is TGTGCCAGTACCGACCGAAGGGGGACCGGGGAGCTGTTTTTT. It is translated as CASTDRRGTGELFF.

The chain carries TRBV7-2 and TRBJ1-6; D not certain. CDR3 length equals 15 residues. V was cut by 6 bases and J by 2 bases, with 11 bases left in between. Germline loops: CDR1 SGHTA, CDR2 FQGNSA. DNA for the CDR3: TGTGCCAGCAGGCCCGACGGGGCCTATAATTCACCCCTCCACTTT. It yields the protein CASRPDGAYNSPLHF.

This clone was observed once. The genes are TRBV11-2 and TRBJ2-7; 10 bases fit TRBD1. Unmatched junction bases numbered 14, after V lost 4 bases and J lost 2 bases. Germline V gene data show CDR1 as SGHAT and CDR2 as FQNNGV. The CDR3 totals 18 residues. The CDR3 here is CASSSFNFRDRGTYEQYF. The CDR3 nucleotides read TGTGCCAGCAGCTCTTTTAACTTCCGGGACAGGGGTACCTACGAGCAGTACTTC.

V gene TRBV11-2 combines with J gene TRBJ1-2; D may be TRBD1 (5 bases). CDR3 length equals 14 residues. Germline loops: CDR1 SGHAT, CDR2 FQNNGV. V was shortened by 2 bases and J by 4 bases, with 11 bases between the two germline ends. The CDR3 here is CASSLQGRGYGYTF. DNA for the CDR3: TGTGCCAGCAGCTTACAGGGCCGCGGCTATGGCTACACCTTC.

The V gene is TRBV4-3, the J gene TRBJ1-6, with 10 nucleotides matching TRBD1. V lost 0 bases, J lost 11 bases, and 4 bases stayed unmatched. This CDR3 comprises 15 residues. The V gene's germline CDR1 is LGHNA and CDR2 YSLEER. The CDR3 loop is CASSQDRDRGTPLHF. The DNA for the CDR3 is TGCGCCAGCAGCCAAGATCGGGACAGGGGCACACCCCTCCACTTT.

The CDR3 here is CASSSVTVLGEQFF. CDR3 sequence (DNA): TGCGCCAGCAGCTCCGTTACAGTATTAGGTGAGCAGTTCTTC. The J gene is TRBJ2-1, the V gene TRBV5-1; D is unclear. Trimming left V 3 bases short and J 9 bases short, with 16 bases between. Looked up from germline, CDR1 is SGHRS and CDR2 is YFSETQ. This CDR3 region has 14 residues.

This sequence joins TRBV4-3 and TRBJ1-5, with D perhaps matching TRBD1 (5 bases). Per the germline V gene, CDR1 is LGHNA and CDR2 is YSLEER. The V end was cut by 5 bases, the J end by 2 bases, with 16 bases between. The CDR3 has 16 amino acids. CDR3 coding DNA: TGCGCCAGCAGCTATGGGACCAGGGAGGGCAATCAGCCCCAGCATTTT. Translating gives CASSYGTREGNQPQHF.